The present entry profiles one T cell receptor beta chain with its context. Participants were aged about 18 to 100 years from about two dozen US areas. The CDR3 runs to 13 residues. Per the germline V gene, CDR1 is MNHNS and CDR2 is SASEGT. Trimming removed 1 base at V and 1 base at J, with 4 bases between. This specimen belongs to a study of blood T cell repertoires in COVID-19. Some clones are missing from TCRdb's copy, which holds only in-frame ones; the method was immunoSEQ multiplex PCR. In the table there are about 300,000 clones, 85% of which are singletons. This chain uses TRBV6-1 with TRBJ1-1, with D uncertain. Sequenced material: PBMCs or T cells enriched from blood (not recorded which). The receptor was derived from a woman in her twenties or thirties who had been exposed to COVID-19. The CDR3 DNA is TGTGCCAGCAGTGAAGGCAGGAACACTGAAGCTTTCTTT. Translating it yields CASSEGRNTEAFF.